This T cell receptor (beta chain) was sequenced during a study of blood T cells in healthy people across ages. Whole-study findings and limits: Higher diversity and more naive CD4+ cells were features of long-lived donors, compared to aged donors.

The length of the CDR3 is 14 residues. The V gene lost 6 bases and the J gene lost 2 bases, with 17 bases spanning the gap. Germline CDR1 DFQATT, CDR2 SNEGSKA (reference sequence). Details on this clonotype: Its antigen is still unknown.

Then a second PCR, running roughly 6 to 11 cycles, was carried out with a sample-barcoded 5' primer and a J-beta primer mix. TCRdb itself ran the 5' RACE reads through MiXCR, one entry per CDR3 protein. The sample has 1.2 million to 1.5 million distinct CDR3 sequences, 55% to 75% seen once; the top ten hold 6.5% to 8.5%. This TCR was sampled from a young man in good health. Input material: blood. The chain has TRBV20-1 and TRBJ2-7; D may be TRBD2 (6 bases). Here the CDR3 DNA reads TGCAGTGCCCGGATGGGGAGGAGGACCTACGAGCAGTACTTC. Translated, it gives CSARMGRRTYEQYF.